The rows below give T cell receptor beta chains drawn from one sample of a study of regulatory T cells in long-lasting Graves disease. One entry per CDR3 protein, called by TCRdb with MiXCR from the multiplex PCR reads. Of roughly 530,000 distinct CDR3 sequences detected, about 16% appear once; the ten largest clones hold 20% to 25%. The sample also formed part of further work on T cells in Graves' hyperthyroidism and ophthalmopathy.

Source: peripheral blood mononuclear cells (PBMCs), taken at new diagnosis, from a patient treated with antithyroid drugs. The origin of the receptors is a woman aged 35-65 years with Graves disease. Each CDR3 is given with its conserved first and last residue. Fields, in order: CDR3 protein, V gene.

CASSLWGGDTEAFF TRBV27
CASSQVYSRDRETQYF TRBV3-1
CASSSDRLATEAFF TRBV7-9
CASSQGGRGNIQYF TRBV9
CASSRSGGEYNGQFF TRBV9
CASSHLTSGGSPYNEQFF TRBV3-1
CASENGPGGQPQHF TRBV28
CASRPAGGSNEQFF TRBV6-1
CATSELETQYF TRBV24-1
CASSWGQGYNEQFF TRBV6-9
CASGRQPGADTQYF TRBV12-5
CASSYRRGGTEAFF TRBV6-2/TRBV6-3
CASSLIAGGSNSYEQYF TRBV5-1
CASSALKPSGGRTDTQYF TRBV6-2/TRBV6-3
CTSSVPGTGESNEQFF TRBV9
CASSPSRDYNEQFF TRBV7-3
CASSQDDGGHSYNEQFF TRBV3-1
CSVGVVPNEQFF TRBV29-1
CASSWTDQETQYF TRBV28
CSASFPDNEKLFF TRBV20-1
CAISEPWDRGTPREQYF TRBV10-3
CASSKTGGYQPQHF TRBV12-3/TRBV12-4
CASIGRMYYGYTF TRBV28
CASSQAKAGTGELFF TRBV3-1
CASSPFTDRDSPLHF TRBV4-1
CASTLGAPNQPQHF TRBV7-9
CASSFSGGVWGNEQFF TRBV19
CASSREATSSYEQYF TRBV3-1
CASSRIGTPPGEAFF TRBV9
CSARADGDASGDYNEQFF TRBV20-1
CASSYRESNQPQHF TRBV6-2/TRBV6-3
CASSSQGLSTDTQYF TRBV7-2
CASSEGAASSYNSPLHF TRBV25-1
CASSQQGGIGNNEQFF TRBV3-1
CASSLVPGQGSHEQYF TRBV12-3/TRBV12-4
CASSVGWGDTQYF TRBV2
CASRLDYGYTF TRBV6-1
CASSPTLPRGVSDTQYF TRBV12-3/TRBV12-4
CARSTGGNDQPQHF TRBV18
CSASGTYEQYF TRBV20-1
CASSFGQGWANEQFF TRBV11-2
CAWNGESGNTIYF TRBV30
CASMAFNEQSF TRBV19
CASSPSQGTYNEQFF TRBV7-3
CATSDLYTDGYTF TRBV24-1
CASSETSGEQETQYF TRBV2
CASSLEAEAPGEQYF TRBV11-2